This T cell receptor (beta chain) was found in a study of PD-1 blockade in classical Hodgkin lymphoma. Regarding the study as a whole: Complete responders' diversity at baseline resembled that of newly diagnosed patients.

Comment on this clone: Its antigen is unidentified. Sequence at one end of the junction differs from germline and may be a read error.

The CDR3 runs 16 residues. In germline, CDR1 is SGHAT, CDR2 FQNNGV. Brentuximab vedotin exposure varied, and every patient relapsed after autologous stem cell transplantation. Libraries were prepared by immunoSEQ multiplex PCR; TCRdb keeps only in-frame clonotypes and omits some of them. The sample holds about 6,500 clones, approximately 75% seen once. The receptor comes from a human donor with classical Hodgkin lymphoma. The V gene is TRBV11-2, the J gene TRBJ2-7; 11 bases are a match to TRBD2. The sequenced sample was peripheral blood mononuclear cells (PBMCs), obtained at baseline. CDR3 sequence (DNA): TGTGCCAGCAGCTTCTTAGCGGGAGGGGGCTCCTACGAGCAGTGCTTC. It is translated as CASSFLAGGGSYEQCF.